This T cell receptor beta chain was found in a study of chemoradiotherapy in HPV16-positive cancers. Study-level findings and limits: Candidate HPV-specific clones and E7-related TCR motifs grew in tumor during treatment.

Clones were read by immunoSEQ multiplex PCR, and TCRdb kept only the in-frame ones, dropping some. Of 2,800 or so clones listed, over 60% were seen once; the top ten hold roughly 12%. The table lists this clone with a count of one. Its matching antigen is unknown. Germline CDR1 reads SGHNT; CDR2 reads YYREEE (reference sequence). The CDR3 contains 14 residues. The ends lost 5 bases at V and 6 bases at J; junction bases unmatched: 9. The chain employs TRBV5-4 and TRBJ2-7; 9 bases are shared with TRBD1. The sequence was obtained from a human donor with HPV-associated anogenital cancer. This specimen was collected from a patient who underwent chemoradiotherapy. CDR3 DNA: TGTGCCAGCAGTACCCCAGGGACAGGGTTCGAGCAGTACTTC. It specifies CASSTPGTGFEQYF.